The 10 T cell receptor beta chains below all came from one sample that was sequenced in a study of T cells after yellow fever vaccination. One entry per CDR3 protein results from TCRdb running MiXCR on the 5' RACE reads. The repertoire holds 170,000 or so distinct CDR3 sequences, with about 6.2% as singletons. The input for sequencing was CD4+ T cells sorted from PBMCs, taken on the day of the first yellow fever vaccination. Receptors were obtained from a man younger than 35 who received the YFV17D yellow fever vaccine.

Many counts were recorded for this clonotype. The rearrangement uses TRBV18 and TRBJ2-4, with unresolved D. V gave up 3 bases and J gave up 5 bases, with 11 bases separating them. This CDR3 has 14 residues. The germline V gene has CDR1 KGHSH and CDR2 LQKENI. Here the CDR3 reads CASSPGSGENIQYF. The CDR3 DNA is TGTGCCAGCTCACCGGGGTCAGGCGAAAACATTCAGTACTTC.

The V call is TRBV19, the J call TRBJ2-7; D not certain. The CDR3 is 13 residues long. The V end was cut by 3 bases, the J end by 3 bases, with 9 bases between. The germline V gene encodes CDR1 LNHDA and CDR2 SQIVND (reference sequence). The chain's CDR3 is CASSMRRSYEQYF. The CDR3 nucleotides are TGTGCCAGTAGTATGAGGCGGAGCTACGAGCAGTACTTC.

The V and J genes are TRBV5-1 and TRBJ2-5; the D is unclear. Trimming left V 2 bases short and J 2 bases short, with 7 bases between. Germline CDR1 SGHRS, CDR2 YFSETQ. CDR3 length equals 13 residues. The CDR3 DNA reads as TGCGCCAGCAGCTTTTCCCCACAAGAGACCCAGTACTTC. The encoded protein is CASSFSPQETQYF.

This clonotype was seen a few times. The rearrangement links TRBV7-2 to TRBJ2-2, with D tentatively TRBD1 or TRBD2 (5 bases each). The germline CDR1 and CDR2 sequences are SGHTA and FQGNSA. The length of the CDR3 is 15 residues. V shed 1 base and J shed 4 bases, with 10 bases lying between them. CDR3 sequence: CASSLGGGTTGELFF. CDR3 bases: TGTGCCAGCAGCTTAGGAGGTGGGACCACCGGGGAGCTGTTTTTT.

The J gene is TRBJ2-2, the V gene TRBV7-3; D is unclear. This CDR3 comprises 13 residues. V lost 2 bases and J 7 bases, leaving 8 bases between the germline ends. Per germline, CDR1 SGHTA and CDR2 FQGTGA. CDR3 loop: CASSLGRNGELFF. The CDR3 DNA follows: TGTGCCAGCAGCTTAGGACGAAACGGGGAGCTGTTTTTT.

In DNA, the CDR3 is TGTGCCAGCTCCTCCCCGCGCGGGTTCTCTAACTATGGCTACACCTTC. This codes for CASSSPRGFSNYGYTF. The chain couples TRBV6-1 to TRBJ1-2; D not resolved. Between the trimmed V and J ends, which lost 8 bases and 0 bases, there was a span of 19 bases. Germline loops: CDR1 MNHNS, CDR2 SASEGT. This CDR3 spans 16 amino acids.

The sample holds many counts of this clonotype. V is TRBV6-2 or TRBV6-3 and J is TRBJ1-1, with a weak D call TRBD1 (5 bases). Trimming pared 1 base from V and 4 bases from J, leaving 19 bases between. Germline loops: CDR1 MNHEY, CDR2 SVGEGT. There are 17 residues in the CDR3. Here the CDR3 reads CASSYFLTGRYVTEAFF. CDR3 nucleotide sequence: TGTGCCAGCAGTTACTTCCTAACAGGTAGATACGTCACTGAAGCTTTCTTT.

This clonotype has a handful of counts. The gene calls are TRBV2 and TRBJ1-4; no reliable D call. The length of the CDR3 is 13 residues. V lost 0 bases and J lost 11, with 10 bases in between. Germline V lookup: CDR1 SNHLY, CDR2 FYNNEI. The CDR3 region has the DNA TGTGCCAGCAGTGAAGCCGGGAGATACAAACTGTTTTTT. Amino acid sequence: CASSEAGRYKLFF.

CDR3 sequence (DNA): TGCGCCAGCAGCCAAGTTGCTCGGGCTCACACCGGGGAGCTGTTTTTT. Translating gives CASSQVARAHTGELFF. The rearrangement links TRBV4-3 to TRBJ2-2, with D unclear. The CDR3 spans 16 residues. Germline CDR1 and CDR2: LGHNA and YSLEER. V lost 1 base and J lost 3, with 12 bases in between.

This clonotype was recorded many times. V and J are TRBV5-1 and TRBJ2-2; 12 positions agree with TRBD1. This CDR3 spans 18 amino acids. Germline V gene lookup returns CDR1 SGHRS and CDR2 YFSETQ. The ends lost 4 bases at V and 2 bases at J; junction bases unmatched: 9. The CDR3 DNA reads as TGCGCCAGCAGCACCGGGACAGGGGGCACTCTTAACACCGGGGAGCTGTTTTTT. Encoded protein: CASSTGTGGTLNTGELFF.